The 25 T cell receptor beta chains in this list originate from one sample, sequenced in a study of T cell repertoires in cytomegalovirus infection. Via MiXCR, TCRdb re-called the reads, giving one row per CDR3 protein. The profile shows approximately 550,000 distinct CDR3 sequences, 16% of them singletons. Sample: CD8+ T cells from PBMCs. The receptors shown here come from a human donor in good health (CMV status not recorded). Some clones in this sample may be carry-over from other donors' samples.

The rearrangement links TRBV30 to TRBJ2-7, with TRBD1 matching over 7 bases. The J segment lost 7 bases and the V segment lost 5 bases, leaving 11 bases of the junction unmatched. This CDR3 has 13 residues. Germline V gene lookup returns CDR1 GTSNPN and CDR2 SVGIG (reference sequence). This CDR3 is CAWHVDRVGEQYF. In DNA, the CDR3 is TGTGCCTGGCACGTAGACAGGGTCGGGGAGCAGTACTTC.

This clonotype has at least ten counts. The chain is built from TRBV28 and TRBJ1-2; 7 nucleotides line up with TRBD1. The ends lost 2 bases at V and 4 bases at J; junction bases unmatched: 1. CDR3 length equals 13 residues. Per the germline V gene, CDR1 is MDHEN and CDR2 is SYDVKM. The CDR3 bases are TGTGCCAGCAGTTTACACAGGGGCTATGGCTACACCTTC. It yields the protein CASSLHRGYGYTF.

This sequence joins TRBV9 and TRBJ2-3; 7 bases map to TRBD2. CDR1 is SGDLS, CDR2 YYNGEE, per germline. The CDR3 is made up of 16 amino acids. The J segment lost 0 bases and the V segment lost 4 bases, leaving 8 bases of the junction unmatched. The CDR3 DNA sequence: TGTGCCAGCAGCTCCCGACTAGCCTCTAGCACAGATACGCAGTATTTT. Protein product: CASSSRLASSTDTQYF.

Worth noting for this clonotype: A read error may be the cause here, since a much bigger clone is one base away. The rearrangement joins TRBV5-6 to TRBJ1-1; D unclear. V was pared by 6 bases and J by 3 bases, with 12 bases between. The CDR3 covers 13 residues. Germline CDR1 and CDR2: SGHDT and YYEEEE. The CDR3 region has the DNA TGTGCCAGCACCTCGATCGATGACACTGAAGCTTTCTTT. As protein: CASTSIDDTEAFF. The complete variable domain, with remaining parts taken from reference TRBV5-6 and TRBJ1-1, reads DAGVTQSPTHLIKTRGQQVTLRCSPKSGHDTVSWYQQALGQGPQFIFQYYEEEERQRGNFPDRFSGHQFPNYSSELNVNALLLGDSALYLCASTSIDDTEAFFGQGTRLTVV.

This clonotype was seen repeatedly, ten times or more. This chain uses TRBV7-2 with TRBJ2-5, with 11 bases lining up with TRBD2. V was pared by 3 bases and J by 3 bases, with 12 bases of the junction left unmatched. Germline loops: CDR1 SGHTA, CDR2 FQGNSA. This CDR3 spans 18 amino acids. CDR3 bases: TGTGCCAGCAGCTTCCCCCGGACTAGCGGGCCTAAGAAAGAGACCCAGTACTTC. It specifies CASSFPRTSGPKKETQYF.

A note on this clonotype: A single base separates this from a much larger clone, so it may be a read error. This sequence joins TRBV12-3 or TRBV12-4 and TRBJ1-1; 8 nucleotides match TRBD1. CDR3 length equals 15 residues. This chain's CDR3 is CASSLTQDRATEALF. CDR3 in DNA: TGTGCCAGCAGCCTTACCCAGGACAGGGCTACTGAAGCTCTCTTT.

There are a few counts of this clonotype. The rearrangement links TRBV12-3 or TRBV12-4 to TRBJ2-1; D could derive from TRBD1 or TRBD2 (5 bases each). The CDR3 contains 17 residues. V was trimmed by 2 bases and J by 5 bases, leaving 19 bases between them. The CDR3 coding sequence is TGTGCCAGCAGTTTACGGGGACGGACCCGTCGAGACAATGAGCAGTTCTTC. Encoded protein: CASSLRGRTRRDNEQFF.

This clonotype has just a few counts. The rearrangement joins TRBV20-1 to TRBJ2-7; 13 bases are a match to TRBD2. This CDR3 is built from 20 residues. Germline V gives CDR1 DFQATT, CDR2 SNEGSKA (reference sequence). J lost 7 bases, V lost 0 bases, and 21 bases had no gene match. The CDR3 spells CSARDLSGTSGRAWVGEQYF. The DNA of the CDR3 is TGCAGTGCTAGAGATCTTTCCGGAACTAGCGGGAGGGCCTGGGTCGGGGAGCAGTACTTC.

This clonotype came up many times. The V gene is TRBV7-9, the J gene TRBJ1-2, with a weak D call TRBD1 (6 bases). V lost 4 bases to trimming and J lost 8 bases, with 11 bases between them. Germline-derived CDR1 and CDR2 are SEHNR and FQNEAQ (reference sequence). The CDR3 runs to 12 residues. The CDR3 DNA is TGTGCCAGCAGCTGGGGGGCAGGGGGCTACACCTTC. As protein: CASSWGAGGYTF.

In regard to this clonotype: One end of the junction does not line up with germline, which may come from a read error. The chain joins TRBV27 to TRBJ1-2; possible D gene TRBD1, 6 bases. Germline assignment: CDR1 MNHEY and CDR2 SMNVEV (reference sequence). CDR3 length equals 16 residues. CDR3 nucleotides: TGTGACAGCAGTCCCCGAAGGGGGACATTGGACTATGGCTACACCTTC. This translates into CDSSPRRGTLDYGYTF.

This clonotype showed up just a few times. J is TRBJ1-1 and V is TRBV4-1; D might be TRBD1 (6 bases). From germline, CDR1 is MGHRA and CDR2 YSYEKL. The CDR3 length is 16 residues. Trimming shortened V by 0 bases and J by 1 base, and 12 bases separated the two germline ends. CDR3 coding DNA: TGCGCCAGCAGCCAAGATTTCAGGGGAAGGAACACTGAAGCTTTCTTT. Its translation is CASSQDFRGRNTEAFF.

The table lists this clonotype with many counts. This CDR3 is CASSVDYPYEQYF. CDR3 DNA: TGTGCCAGCAGTGTGGACTATCCCTACGAGCAGTACTTC. The V call is TRBV25-1, the J call TRBJ2-7; a possible D gene is TRBD2 (6 bases). The CDR3 totals 13 residues. The germline CDR1 and CDR2 sequences are MGHDK and SYGVNS. The V and J ends lost 4 bases and 2 bases respectively, with 9 bases between them.

This clonotype was picked up many times. The chain joins TRBV11-2 to TRBJ2-7, with a tentative D call TRBD2 (5 bases). The CDR3 has 15 residues. CDR1 and CDR2 (germline): SGHAT, FQNNGV. V lost 2 bases to trimming and J lost 1 base, with 12 bases between them. This CDR3 reads CASSLSSASSYEQYF. CDR3 coding DNA: TGTGCCAGCAGCTTAAGTAGCGCGAGTTCCTACGAGCAGTACTTC.

This clonotype was picked up many times. The chain employs TRBV10-3 and TRBJ1-2; D call uncertain. This CDR3 has 14 amino acids. The germline V gene has CDR1 ENHRY and CDR2 SYGVKD. V was clipped by 2 bases and J by 7 bases, with 14 bases between them. The chain's CDR3 is CAISEPPLEVGYTF. The CDR3 DNA reads as TGTGCCATCAGTGAGCCCCCTTTGGAGGTTGGCTACACCTTC.

This clonotype was picked up many times. The V gene is TRBV7-8, the J gene TRBJ2-7; no clear D. From germline, CDR1 is SGHVS and CDR2 FQNEAQ. The CDR3 is 13 residues long. V lost 1 base and J lost 3, with 7 bases in between. The CDR3 reads CASSLEAGYEQYF. CDR3 coding DNA: TGTGCCAGCAGCTTAGAGGCAGGCTACGAGCAGTACTTC.

With regard to this clonotype: A much larger clonotype is one base distant, so this may be a read error. This sequence joins TRBV7-1 and TRBJ2-2, with 8 bases fitting TRBD1. TRBV7-1 is recorded as an ORF, its role being uncertain. This CDR3 spans 14 amino acids. DNA of the CDR3: TGTGCCAGCAGCCGGACAGGGAACATCGGGGAGCTGTTTTTT. Its translation is CASSRTGNIGELFF.

This clonotype showed up just a few times. This chain joins TRBV18 and TRBJ2-3; D may match TRBD1 or TRBD2 (5 bases each). Germline CDR1 reads KGHSH; CDR2 reads LQKENI. Trimming took off 5 bases at V and 3 bases at J, with 21 bases between the two ends. The CDR3 extends over 17 amino acids. CDR3 protein: CASSSGTVTSLTDTQYF. The CDR3 region has the DNA TGTGCCAGCTCATCCGGGACCGTCACTTCGTTGACAGATACGCAGTATTTT.

The V call is TRBV14, the J call TRBJ2-1, with TRBD1 matching 7 bases. The germline gives CDR1 SGHDN, CDR2 FVKESK. The CDR3 consists of 17 residues. Trimming took 0 bases from V and 4 from J; bases not matched to a gene: 9. The CDR3 is CASSQENPGQFYNEQFF. CDR3 nucleotide sequence: TGTGCCAGCAGCCAAGAGAATCCGGGACAGTTTTACAATGAGCAGTTCTTC.

In its sample, this clonotype was seen many times. J is TRBJ2-7 and V is TRBV27, with TRBD2 as a possible D gene (7 bases). This CDR3 contains 15 residues. Germline CDR1 is MNHEY and CDR2 is SMNVEV (reference sequence). V lost 3 bases to trimming and J lost 7 bases, with 19 bases between them. CDR3 nucleotide sequence: TGTGCCAGCAGTTTTGGGCGGGGGCCGGAGTGGGAGCAGTACTTC. Amino acids: CASSFGRGPEWEQYF.

This clonotype was observed many times. This chain joins TRBV7-9 and TRBJ2-5; TRBD1 aligns across 9 bases. Germline CDR1 SEHNR, CDR2 FQNEAQ (reference sequence). This CDR3 has 14 amino acids. Trimming removed 7 bases from V and 5 bases from J; junction bases left unmatched: 8. For the CDR3, the DNA is TGTGCCAGCACCCGGGGGGACAGGGCGGAGACCCAGTACTTC. Its protein product is CASTRGDRAETQYF.

This clonotype appeared many times. The V call is TRBV4-1, the J call TRBJ2-3, with D possibly called TRBD1 or TRBD2 (5 bases each). Trimming removed 0 bases from V and 6 bases from J, with 16 bases in between. The length of the CDR3 is 16 residues. Germline V gene lookup returns CDR1 MGHRA and CDR2 YSYEKL. The CDR3 is CASSQDIRGPSDTQYF. In nucleotides, the CDR3 is TGCGCCAGCAGCCAAGATATTCGGGGCCCTTCGGATACGCAGTATTTT.

This clonotype was detected many times. The rearrangement joins TRBV14 to TRBJ2-3, with no clear D. Germline CDR1 and CDR2: SGHDN and FVKESK. V lost 3 bases and J lost 6, with 13 bases in between. The CDR3 covers 14 residues. CDR3 DNA: TGTGCCAGCAGCCAGACACTGGCCGTCGATACGCAGTATTTT. Amino acids: CASSQTLAVDTQYF.

This sequence joins TRBV27 and TRBJ2-2; no clear D. V lost 7 bases and J lost 6, with 6 bases in between. The CDR3 has 11 residues. The germline V gene encodes CDR1 MNHEY and CDR2 SMNVEV (reference sequence). CDR3 region: CASKVAGELFF. The CDR3 DNA reads as TGTGCCAGCAAGGTAGCCGGGGAGCTGTTTTTT.

This clonotype was observed a few times. The chain links TRBV29-1 to TRBJ2-7; no definite D call. Trimming removed 4 bases from V and 1 base from J, with 5 bases in between. The CDR3 is made up of 11 amino acids. CDR1 and CDR2 from the germline V gene are SQVTM and ANQGSEA. CDR3 nucleotide sequence: TGCAGCGTTGGAAATTCCTACGAGCAGTACTTC. Translated: CSVGNSYEQYF.

The V and J genes are TRBV29-1 and TRBJ1-4, with 7 bases lining up with TRBD1. Germline values: CDR1 SQVTM, CDR2 ANQGSEA. Trimming at V came to 2 bases and at J to 7 bases, leaving 13 bases not matched to a gene. The CDR3 is 16 residues long. As DNA, the CDR3 is TGCAGCGTTGAAACCCAACAGGGGAGGATCGGTGAAAAACTGTTTTTT. It encodes CSVETQQGRIGEKLFF.